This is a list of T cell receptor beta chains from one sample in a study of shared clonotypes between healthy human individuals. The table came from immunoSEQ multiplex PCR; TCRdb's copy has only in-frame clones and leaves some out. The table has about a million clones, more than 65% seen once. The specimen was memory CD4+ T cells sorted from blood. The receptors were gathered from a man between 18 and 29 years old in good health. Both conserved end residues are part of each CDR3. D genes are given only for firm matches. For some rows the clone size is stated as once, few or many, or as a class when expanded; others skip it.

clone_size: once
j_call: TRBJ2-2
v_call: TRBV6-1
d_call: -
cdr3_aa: CASSEFAGDGGELFF
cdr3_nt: TGTGCCAGCAGTGAATTTGCAGGGGACGGCGGGGAGCTGTTTTTT

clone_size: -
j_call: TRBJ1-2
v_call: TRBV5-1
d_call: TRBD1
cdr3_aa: CASRTGGDYGYTF
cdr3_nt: TGCGCCAGTCGGACAGGGGGAGACTATGGCTACACCTTC

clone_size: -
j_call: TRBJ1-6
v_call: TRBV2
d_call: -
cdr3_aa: CASSLGGPLHF
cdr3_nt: TGTGCCAGCAGTCTTGGGGGTCCTCTCCACTTT

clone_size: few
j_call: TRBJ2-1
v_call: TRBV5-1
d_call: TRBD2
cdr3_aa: CASSLMTSGDNEQFF
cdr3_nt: TGCGCCAGCAGCTTGATGACTAGCGGGGACAATGAGCAGTTCTTC

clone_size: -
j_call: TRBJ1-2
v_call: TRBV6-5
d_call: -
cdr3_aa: CASSYQQGNGYTF
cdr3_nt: TGTGCCAGCAGTTACCAGCAGGGGAATGGCTACACCTTC

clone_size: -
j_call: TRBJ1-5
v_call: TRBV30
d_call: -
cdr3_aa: CAWSTHWGGFANQPQHF
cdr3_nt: TGTGCCTGGAGTACCCATTGGGGAGGGTTCGCAAATCAGCCCCAGCATTTT

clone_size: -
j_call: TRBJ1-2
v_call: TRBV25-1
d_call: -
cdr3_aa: CASSEYSLYGYTF
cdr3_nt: TGTGCCAGCAGTGAATATTCGCTCTATGGCTACACCTTC

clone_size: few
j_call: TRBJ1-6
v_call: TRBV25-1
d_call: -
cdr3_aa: CASSDRVNSPLHF
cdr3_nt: TGTGCCAGCAGTGACAGGGTGAATTCACCCCTCCACTTT

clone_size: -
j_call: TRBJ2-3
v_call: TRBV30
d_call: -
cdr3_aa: CAWSVGGSTDTQYF
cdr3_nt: TGTGCCTGGAGTGTAGGCGGGAGCACAGATACGCAGTATTTT

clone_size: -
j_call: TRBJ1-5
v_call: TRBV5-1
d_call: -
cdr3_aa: CASSLGGESNQPQHF
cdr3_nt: TGCGCCAGCAGCTTGGGAGGGGAGAGCAATCAGCCCCAGCATTTT

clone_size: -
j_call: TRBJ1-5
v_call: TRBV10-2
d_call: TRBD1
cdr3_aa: CASSDNRGGNQPQHF
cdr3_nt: TGCGCCAGCAGCGATAACAGGGGTGGCAATCAGCCCCAGCATTTT

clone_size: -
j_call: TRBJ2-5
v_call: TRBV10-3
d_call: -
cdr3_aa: CAISDGTQETQYF
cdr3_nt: TGTGCCATCAGTGACGGCACCCAAGAGACCCAGTACTTC

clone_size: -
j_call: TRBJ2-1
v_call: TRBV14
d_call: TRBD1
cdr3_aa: CASSPPGQALWNEQFF
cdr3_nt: TGTGCCAGCAGCCCGCCGGGACAGGCTTTGTGGAATGAGCAGTTCTTC

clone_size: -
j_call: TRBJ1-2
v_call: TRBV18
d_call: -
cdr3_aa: CASSPNLDSLYGYTF
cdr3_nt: TGTGCCAGCTCACCGAATCTCGACAGTCTCTATGGCTACACCTTC

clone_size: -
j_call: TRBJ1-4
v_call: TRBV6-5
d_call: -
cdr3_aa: CASSWGTGNEKLFF
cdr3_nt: TGTGCCAGCAGTTGGGGAACAGGGAATGAAAAACTGTTTTTT

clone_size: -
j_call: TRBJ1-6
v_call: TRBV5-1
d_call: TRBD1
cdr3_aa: CASSSGQGGSPLHF
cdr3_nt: TGCGCCAGCAGCTCGGGACAGGGAGGATCACCCCTCCACTTT

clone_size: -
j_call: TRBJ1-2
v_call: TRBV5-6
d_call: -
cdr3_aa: CASSLLSGNYGYTF
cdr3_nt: TGTGCCAGCAGCTTGCTTTCAGGAAACTATGGCTACACCTTC

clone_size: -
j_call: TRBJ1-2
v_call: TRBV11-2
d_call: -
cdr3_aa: CASSLGGGMSYTF
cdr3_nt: TGTGCCAGCAGCTTAGGTGGCGGTATGAGCTACACCTTC

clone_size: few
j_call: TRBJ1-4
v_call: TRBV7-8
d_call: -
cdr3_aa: CASSLTEGKKLFF
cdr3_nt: TGTGCCAGCAGCTTAACGGAGGGGAAAAAACTGTTTTTT

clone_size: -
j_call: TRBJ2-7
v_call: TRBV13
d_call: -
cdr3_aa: CASSFGSQGIPYEQYF
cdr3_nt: TGTGCCAGCAGCTTTGGGTCACAGGGTATCCCCTACGAGCAGTACTTC

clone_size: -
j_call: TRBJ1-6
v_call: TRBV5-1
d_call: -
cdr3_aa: CASSPAPGTTSPLHF
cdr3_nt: TGCGCCAGCAGCCCCGCCCCGGGGACAACTTCACCCCTCCACTTT

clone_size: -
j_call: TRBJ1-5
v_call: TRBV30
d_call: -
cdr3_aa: CAWSVFGRSNQPQHF
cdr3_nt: TGTGCCTGGAGTGTATTCGGGCGTAGCAATCAGCCCCAGCATTTT

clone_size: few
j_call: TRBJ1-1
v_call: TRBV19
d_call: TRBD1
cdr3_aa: CASTGQTGFSSEAFF
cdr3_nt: TGTGCCAGTACAGGCCAGACAGGGTTCTCCTCTGAAGCTTTCTTT

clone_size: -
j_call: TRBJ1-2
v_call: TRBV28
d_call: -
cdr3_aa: CASLEGQTYGYTF
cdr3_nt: TGTGCCAGCCTGGAAGGACAGACCTATGGCTACACCTTC

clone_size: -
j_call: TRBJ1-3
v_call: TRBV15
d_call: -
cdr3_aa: CATSKEGGGNTIYF
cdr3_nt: TGTGCCACCAGTAAGGAGGGGGGAGGAAACACCATATATTTT

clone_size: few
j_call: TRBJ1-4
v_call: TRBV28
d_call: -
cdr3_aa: CASKLRGEKLFF
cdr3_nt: TGTGCCAGCAAACTCCGGGGGGAAAAACTGTTTTTT

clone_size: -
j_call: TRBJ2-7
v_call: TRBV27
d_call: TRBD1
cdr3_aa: CASRGQGSYEQYF
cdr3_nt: TGTGCCAGCAGGGGACAGGGTTCCTACGAGCAGTACTTC

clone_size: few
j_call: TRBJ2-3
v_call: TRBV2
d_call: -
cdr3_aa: CASSPEGAADTQYF
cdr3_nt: TGTGCCAGCAGTCCGGAGGGAGCGGCAGATACGCAGTATTTT

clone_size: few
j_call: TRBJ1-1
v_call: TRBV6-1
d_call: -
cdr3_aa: CASSEGGARTAEAFF
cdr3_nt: TGTGCCAGCAGTGAAGGCGGCGCCCGGACAGCTGAAGCTTTCTTT

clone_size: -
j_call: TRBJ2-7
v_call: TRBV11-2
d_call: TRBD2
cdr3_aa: CASSPRGGGGSYEQYF
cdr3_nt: TGTGCCAGCAGCCCTCGGGGGGGCGGGGGCTCCTACGAGCAGTACTTC

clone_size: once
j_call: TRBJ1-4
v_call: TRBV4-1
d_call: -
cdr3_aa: CASSRNIEKLFF
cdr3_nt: TGCGCCAGCAGCCGCAACATTGAAAAACTGTTTTTT

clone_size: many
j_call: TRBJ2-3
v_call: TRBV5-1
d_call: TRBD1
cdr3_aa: CASSYADRGQTDTQYF
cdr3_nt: TGCGCCAGCAGCTACGCAGACAGGGGGCAAACAGATACGCAGTATTTT

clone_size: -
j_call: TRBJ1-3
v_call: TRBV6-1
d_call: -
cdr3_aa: CASSPFGSGNTIYF
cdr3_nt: TGTGCCAGCAGTCCATTTGGCTCTGGAAACACCATATATTTT

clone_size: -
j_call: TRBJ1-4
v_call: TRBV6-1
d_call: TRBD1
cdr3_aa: CASSGGQEINEKLFF
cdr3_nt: TGTGCCAGCAGCGGGGGACAGGAGATTAATGAAAAACTGTTTTTT

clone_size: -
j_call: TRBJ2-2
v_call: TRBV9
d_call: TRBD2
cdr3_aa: CASSVGGGRGSTGELFF
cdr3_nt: TGTGCCAGCAGCGTAGGAGGCGGGAGGGGTTCCACCGGGGAGCTGTTTTTT

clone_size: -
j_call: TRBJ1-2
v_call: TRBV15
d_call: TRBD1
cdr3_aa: CATRNLGQENYGYTF
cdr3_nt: TGTGCCACCCGAAACCTTGGACAGGAAAACTATGGCTACACCTTC

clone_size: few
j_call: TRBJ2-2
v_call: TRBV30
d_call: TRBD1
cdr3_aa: CAWETGMNTGELFF
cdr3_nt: TGTGCCTGGGAGACAGGGATGAACACCGGGGAGCTGTTTTTT

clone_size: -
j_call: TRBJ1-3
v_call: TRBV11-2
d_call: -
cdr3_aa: CASSSGTTGNTIYF
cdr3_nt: TGTGCCAGCAGCTCAGGGACGACTGGAAACACCATATATTTT

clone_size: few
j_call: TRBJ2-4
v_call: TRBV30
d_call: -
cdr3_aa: CAWSDTNDIQYF
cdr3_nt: TGTGCCTGGAGTGATACCAATGACATTCAGTACTTC

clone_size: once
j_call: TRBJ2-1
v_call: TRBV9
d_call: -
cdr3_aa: CASSVAGTSYNEQFF
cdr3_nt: TGTGCCAGCAGCGTAGCGGGGACTTCCTACAATGAGCAGTTCTTC

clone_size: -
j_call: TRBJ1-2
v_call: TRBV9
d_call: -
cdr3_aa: CASSQSGGNYGYTF
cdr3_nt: TGTGCCAGCAGCCAATCGGGGGGTAACTATGGCTACACCTTC

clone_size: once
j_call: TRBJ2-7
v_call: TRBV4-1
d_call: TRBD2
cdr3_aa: CASSRSSGTVYEQYF
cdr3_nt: TGCGCCAGCAGCCGATCTAGCGGGACCGTCTACGAGCAGTACTTC

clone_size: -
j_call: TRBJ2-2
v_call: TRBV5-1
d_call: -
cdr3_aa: CASSLEQPTGELFF
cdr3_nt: TGCGCCAGCAGCTTGGAACAGCCCACCGGGGAGCTGTTTTTT

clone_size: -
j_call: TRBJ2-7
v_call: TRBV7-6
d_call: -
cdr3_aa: CASSLGRGYEQYF
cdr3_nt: TGTGCCAGCAGCTTAGGTAGGGGGTACGAGCAGTACTTC

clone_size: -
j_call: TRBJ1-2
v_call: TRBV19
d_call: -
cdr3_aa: CASSTPGPYGYTF
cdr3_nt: TGTGCCAGTAGTACACCGGGGCCGTATGGCTACACCTTC

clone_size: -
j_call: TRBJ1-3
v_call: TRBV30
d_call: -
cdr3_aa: CAWSMGNTIYF
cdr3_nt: TGTGCCTGGAGCATGGGAAACACCATATATTTT

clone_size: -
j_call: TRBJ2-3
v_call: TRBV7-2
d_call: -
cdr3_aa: CASGPIGYF
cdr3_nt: TGTGCCAGTGGCCCGATAGGTTATTTT

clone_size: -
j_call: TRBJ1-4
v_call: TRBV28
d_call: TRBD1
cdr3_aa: CASIRQGALRKDEKLFF
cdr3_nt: TGTGCCAGCATCCGACAGGGGGCGCTTAGAAAGGATGAAAAACTGTTTTTT

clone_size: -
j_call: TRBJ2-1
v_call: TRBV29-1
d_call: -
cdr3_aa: CSSQLGNEQFF
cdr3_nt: TGCAGCTCCCAATTAGGTAATGAGCAGTTCTTC

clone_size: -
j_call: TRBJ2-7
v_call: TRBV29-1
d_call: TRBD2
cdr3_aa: CSGTRWGLAGGVNWDEQYF
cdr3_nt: TGCAGCGGAACCCGATGGGGACTAGCGGGAGGGGTTAATTGGGACGAGCAGTACTTC

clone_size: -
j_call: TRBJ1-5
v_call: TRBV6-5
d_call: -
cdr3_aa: CASSYGGGNQPQHF
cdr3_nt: TGTGCCAGCAGTTACGGGGGTGGAAATCAGCCCCAGCATTTT

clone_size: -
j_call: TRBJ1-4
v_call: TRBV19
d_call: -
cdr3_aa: CASSLGEREKLFF
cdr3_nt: TGTGCCAGTAGTCTAGGGGAACGAGAAAAACTGTTTTTT

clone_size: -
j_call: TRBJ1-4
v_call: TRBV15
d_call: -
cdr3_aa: CATSRDLGEKLFF
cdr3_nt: TGTGCCACCAGCAGAGATTTAGGGGAAAAACTGTTTTTT

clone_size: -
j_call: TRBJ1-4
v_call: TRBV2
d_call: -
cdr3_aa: CASRHRETNEKLFF
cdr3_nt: TGTGCCAGCAGACACAGGGAGACTAATGAAAAACTGTTTTTT